The TCR beta chain under discussion was sequenced for a study of regulatory T cells in long-lasting Graves disease. Study-wide findings and caveats: Comparison showed that persistent patients shared more public clonotypes (over 2,500) than new patients (about 970).

This clonotype came up many times. What it binds is unknown. Germline assignment: CDR1 MDHEN and CDR2 SYDVKM. The germline V and J ends were trimmed by 7 bases and 1 base, with 8 bases remaining between them. This CDR3 is built from 12 residues. For TCR beta, libraries came from iRepertoire HTBI primers and Arm-PCR of CDR3 regions. TCRdb fed the multiplex PCR reads into MiXCR, producing one record per CDR3 protein. Of under 800,000 distinct CDR3 sequences in the sample, roughly 15% are singletons; the top ten hold roughly 18%. The sample's time point: newly diagnosed GD, antithyroid drugs for less than 3 months. There was RNA extracted from PBMCs, and the TCR library was made from it. The sample also formed part of further work on T cells in Graves' hyperthyroidism and ophthalmopathy.

Specimen: peripheral blood mononuclear cells (PBMCs), collected at new diagnosis, from a patient treated with antithyroid drugs. The clonotype was recovered from a woman in her twenties or thirties with Graves disease. The gene calls are TRBV28 and TRBJ2-7; D is unresolved. CDR3 DNA sequence: TGTGCCAGCAACGCGCTGTCCTACGAGCAGTACTTC. It codes for CASNALSYEQYF.